The 7 T cell receptor beta chains presented below share a single source sample, sequenced in a study of T cell responses to AZD1222 COVID-19 vaccine. Only in-frame clones appear in the TCRdb table, and some are missing; sequencing was by immunoSEQ multiplex PCR. The repertoire holds 120,000 or so clones, about 89% seen once, with about 29% in the top ten. Sequencing used peripheral blood, obtained on day 0 of AZD1222 vaccination. These TCRs come from an adult in good health.

This chain joins TRBV24-1 and TRBJ1-2; D perhaps matches TRBD1 (5 bases). CDR3 size: 12 residues. V was cut by 10 bases and J by 2 bases, with 10 bases left in between. The germline gives CDR1 KGHDR, CDR2 SFDVKD. This CDR3 reads CATADTNYGYTF. The CDR3 DNA sequence: TGTGCCACGGCGGACACAAACTATGGCTACACCTTC.

The chain recombines TRBV19 with TRBJ1-5; D is unclear. The length of the CDR3 is 14 residues. Germline assignment: CDR1 LNHDA and CDR2 SQIVND (reference sequence). V was trimmed by 3 bases and J by 6 bases, leaving 12 bases between them. In DNA form, the CDR3 reads TGTGCCAGTAGTATGGATTACCCGGGTCAGCCCCAGCATTTT. Its translation is CASSMDYPGQPQHF.

V usage is TRBV27 and J usage is TRBJ1-2; D unclear. In germline, CDR1 is MNHEY, CDR2 SMNVEV (reference sequence). CDR3 length: 14 residues. Trimming removed 5 bases at V and 4 bases at J, with 14 bases between. The CDR3 loop reads CASSPAAQIYGYTF. The CDR3 coding sequence is TGTGCCAGCAGTCCCGCCGCCCAGATCTATGGCTACACCTTC.

V and J are TRBV14 and TRBJ1-2; D is perhaps TRBD1 (5 bases). The CDR3 spans 14 residues. Between the trimmed V and J ends, which lost 9 bases and 4 bases, there was a span of 18 bases. Looked up from germline, CDR1 is SGHDN and CDR2 is FVKESK. CDR3 in amino acids: CARITAGHRYGYTF. The CDR3 DNA reads TGTGCCAGAATTACCGCAGGGCACCGCTATGGCTACACCTTC.

The rearrangement links TRBV20-1 to TRBJ2-7; D call uncertain. This CDR3 contains 11 residues. Germline loops: CDR1 DFQATT, CDR2 SNEGSKA (reference sequence). V was cut by 6 bases and J by 3 bases, with 9 bases left in between. CDR3 sequence reads: CSALTYYEQYF. Here the CDR3 DNA reads TGCAGTGCCCTAACATACTACGAGCAGTACTTC.

The rearrangement links TRBV7-2 to TRBJ2-2; 8 bases match TRBD2. J gave up 8 bases and V 1 base, and 9 bases lay outside the gene matches. The CDR3 runs to 16 residues. CDR1 and CDR2 from the germline V gene are SGHTA and FQGNSA. The CDR3 sequence is CASSLEAGASTGELFF. The CDR3 DNA follows: TGTGCCAGCAGCTTAGAAGCGGGGGCGTCGACGGGGGAGCTGTTTTTT.

Comment on this clone: A read error may account for a junction end that differs from germline. The chain carries TRBV3-1 (or the pseudogene TRBV3-2) and TRBJ1-2; D perhaps matches TRBD1 (5 bases). CDR3 length equals 12 residues. Germline V gives CDR1 LGHDT, CDR2 YNNKEL (reference sequence). Here the CDR3 DNA reads TGTGCCAGCAGTCAAGCGGGGGTTGGCTACACCTTC. Translating it yields CASSQAGVGYTF.